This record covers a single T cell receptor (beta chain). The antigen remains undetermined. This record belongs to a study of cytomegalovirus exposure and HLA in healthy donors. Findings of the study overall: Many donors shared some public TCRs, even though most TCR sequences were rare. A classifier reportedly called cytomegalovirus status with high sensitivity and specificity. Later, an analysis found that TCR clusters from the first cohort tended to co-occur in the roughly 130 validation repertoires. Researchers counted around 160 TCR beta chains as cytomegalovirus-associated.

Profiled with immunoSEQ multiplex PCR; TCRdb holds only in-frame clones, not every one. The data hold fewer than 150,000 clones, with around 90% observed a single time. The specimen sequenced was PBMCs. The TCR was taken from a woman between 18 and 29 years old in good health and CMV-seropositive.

The CDR3 loop reads CASSLGQGINQPQHF. The DNA of the CDR3 is TGTGCCAGCAGCTTAGGACAGGGGATCAATCAGCCCCAGCATTTT. This sequence joins TRBV7-9 and TRBJ1-5, with 8 bases lining up with TRBD1. This CDR3 is 15 amino acids long. The J segment lost 3 bases and the V segment lost 1 base, leaving 2 bases of the junction unmatched. Germline-derived CDR1 and CDR2 are SEHNR and FQNEAQ (reference sequence). The full variable domain, with the rest looked up from reference TRBV7-9 and TRBJ1-5, is DTGVSQNPRHKITKRGQNVTFRCDPISEHNRLYWYRQTLGQGPEFLTYFQNEAQLEKSRLLSDRFSAERPKGSFSTLEIQRTEQGDSAMYLCASSLGQGINQPQHFGDGTRLSIL.